The 21 T cell receptor beta chains listed next were all sequenced from one sample in a study of cytomegalovirus exposure and HLA in healthy donors. The assay was immunoSEQ multiplex PCR, and TCRdb's table has in-frame clones only and misses some. The sample includes 170,000 or so clones, roughly four fifths of them seen just once. The sequenced sample consisted of PBMCs. All receptors derive from a woman between 18 and 29 years old in good health and CMV-seropositive.

The chain combines TRBV9 with TRBJ1-1; tentatively, D is TRBD1 (5 bases). This CDR3 spans 15 amino acids. V was pared by 0 bases and J by 0 bases, with 9 bases between. Germline lookup yields CDR1 SGDLS and CDR2 YYNGEE. The CDR3: CASSVEGALNTEAFF. For the CDR3, the DNA is TGTGCCAGCAGCGTAGAAGGGGCCCTGAACACTGAAGCTTTCTTT.

This sequence joins TRBV7-9 and TRBJ2-7; D remains unclear. The CDR3 runs 14 residues. V lost 7 bases, J lost 2 bases, and 15 bases lay in between. Germline CDR1 SEHNR, CDR2 FQNEAQ (reference sequence). CDR3 sequence: CASTENRGTYEQYF. The CDR3 region has the DNA TGTGCCAGCACGGAAAACCGAGGAACCTACGAGCAGTACTTC.

The chain uses TRBV5-1 and TRBJ2-3; 7 nucleotides align to TRBD1. Trimming at V came to 4 bases and at J to 2 bases, leaving 4 bases not matched to a gene. The CDR3 contains 14 residues. Germline V gene data show CDR1 as SGHRS and CDR2 as YFSETQ. CDR3 bases: TGCGCCAGCAGCCCCGGACAGGCCACAGATACGCAGTATTTT. Translation: CASSPGQATDTQYF.

This chain joins TRBV6-1 and TRBJ1-3; D remains unclear. Trimming removed 2 bases at V and 0 bases at J, with 8 bases between. Germline CDR1 reads MNHNS; CDR2 reads SASEGT. The CDR3 runs to 15 residues. The chain's CDR3 is CASSENRFSGNTIYF. The CDR3 DNA reads as TGTGCCAGCAGTGAAAATCGGTTCTCTGGAAACACCATATATTTT.

The rearrangement links TRBV5-1 to TRBJ2-1, with 9 nucleotides matching TRBD1. Germline CDR1 is SGHRS and CDR2 is YFSETQ. The V segment lost 3 bases and the J segment 7 bases; nucleotides outside the gene matches: 2. The CDR3 contains 13 residues. CDR3 region: CASSWTGENEQFF. CDR3 nucleotide sequence: TGCGCCAGCAGCTGGACAGGGGAGAATGAGCAGTTCTTC.

This clone was counted once. The chain links TRBV4-1 to TRBJ2-6; 9 nucleotides line up with TRBD1. The V and J ends lost 0 bases and 0 bases, in that order; junction bases with no gene match: 9. Germline CDR1 reads MGHRA; CDR2 reads YSYEKL. The CDR3 runs 20 residues. The CDR3 sequence: CASSQDSSRDRVSGANVLTF. In DNA, the CDR3 is TGCGCCAGCAGCCAAGATTCGAGCCGGGACAGGGTCTCTGGGGCCAACGTCCTGACTTTC.

The table lists this clone with a few counts. This chain links TRBV6-6 with TRBJ1-5; 7 bases are shared with TRBD1. V gave up 6 bases and J gave up 3 bases; unmatched junction bases: 5. The CDR3 spans 14 residues. Germline V gene sequence: CDR1 MNHNY, CDR2 SVGAGI (reference sequence). The CDR3 loop is CASSRTGDNQPQHF. The DNA for the CDR3 is TGTGCCAGCAGCCGAACAGGGGACAATCAGCCCCAGCATTTT.

J is TRBJ1-4 and V is TRBV6-4; D is possibly TRBD1 (6 bases). This CDR3 region has 13 residues. The V end was cut by 7 bases, the J end by 3 bases, with 9 bases between. The germline V gene has CDR1 MRHNA and CDR2 SNTAGT. DNA of the CDR3: TGTGCCAGCATGGGGGCGGCTAATGAAAAACTGTTTTTT. It encodes CASMGAANEKLFF.

This chain connects TRBV12-5 to TRBJ2-2; 8 bases are a match to TRBD2. The germline CDR1 and CDR2 sequences are LGHNT and FRNRAP. With 3 bases clipped from V and 0 bases from J, the junction kept 9 bases outside the gene matches. This CDR3 contains 18 residues. CDR3 nucleotide sequence: TGTGCTAGTGGTTTCGGTACTAGCGGCGGAGCGAACACCGGGGAGCTGTTTTTT. Translated: CASGFGTSGGANTGELFF.

The chain joins TRBV4-1 to TRBJ1-5; perhaps TRBD1 as D (5 bases). The CDR3 length is 16 residues. V gave up 4 bases and J gave up 5 bases, with 18 bases separating them. The germline CDR1 and CDR2 sequences are MGHRA and YSYEKL. The chain's CDR3 is CASSPTPRGWDQPQHF. As DNA, the CDR3 is TGCGCCAGCAGCCCCACACCTAGGGGATGGGATCAGCCCCAGCATTTT.

This clone was seen a single time. The chain joins TRBV7-2 to TRBJ2-1; D remains ambiguous. Germline loops: CDR1 SGHTA, CDR2 FQGNSA. CDR3 length equals 15 residues. The ends were cut back, 1 base at V and 2 bases at J, with 9 bases in the middle. The CDR3: CASSLVLTAYNEQFF. DNA of the CDR3: TGTGCCAGCAGCTTAGTCCTCACAGCCTACAATGAGCAGTTCTTC.

The V and J genes are TRBV28 and TRBJ1-1; 9 bases are shared with TRBD1. The CDR3 sequence is 12 residues long. In germline, CDR1 is MDHEN, CDR2 SYDVKM. J lost 11 bases, V lost 6 bases, and 7 bases had no gene match. The CDR3 loop is CASSQDRGSAFF. CDR3 DNA sequence: TGTGCCAGCAGCCAAGACAGGGGGTCGGCTTTCTTT.

This chain joins TRBV13 and TRBJ2-5; D is perhaps TRBD2 (5 bases). Germline CDR1 is PRHDT and CDR2 is FYEKMQ (reference sequence). V lost 2 bases, J lost 2 bases, and 12 bases lay in between. The CDR3 extends over 15 amino acids. This CDR3 reads CASSLSGRRQETQYF. The CDR3 nucleotides read TGTGCCAGCAGCTTAAGTGGCAGGAGGCAAGAGACCCAGTACTTC.

The gene calls are TRBV4-1 and TRBJ2-4, with 10 bases fitting TRBD1. After removal of 0 bases from V and 7 bases from J, the junction contained 6 bases not matched to a gene. Per the germline V gene, CDR1 is MGHRA and CDR2 is YSYEKL. The CDR3 loop spans 16 amino acids. CDR3 DNA: TGCGCCAGCAGCCAAGAGACAGGGGGCCTGTTGAACATTCAGTACTTC. It is translated as CASSQETGGLLNIQYF.

The chain joins TRBV15 to TRBJ2-3; 10 bases map to TRBD2. J was trimmed by 7 bases and V by 1 base; bases with no gene match: 11. The germline gives CDR1 LNHNV, CDR2 YYDKDF (reference sequence). The CDR3 is 17 amino acids. This CDR3 reads CATSRGFLAGVPNTQYF. Here the CDR3 DNA reads TGTGCCACCAGCAGAGGATTTCTAGCGGGGGTTCCCAATACGCAGTATTTT. Together with reference TRBV15 and TRBJ2-3, the CDR3 gives the full variable domain: DAMVIQNPRYQVTQFGKPVTLSCSQTLNHNVMYWYQQKSSQAPKLLFHYYDKDFNNEADTPDNFQSRRPNTSFCFLDIRSPGLGDTAMYLCATSRGFLAGVPNTQYFGPGTRLTVL.

The count of this clone is one. The genes are TRBV2 and TRBJ1-2, with 7 bases fitting TRBD1. Germline assignment: CDR1 SNHLY and CDR2 FYNNEI. This CDR3 contains 12 residues. Trimming at V came to 7 bases and at J to 4 bases, leaving 3 bases not matched to a gene. CDR3 protein: CASTGDSYGYTF. In DNA form, the CDR3 reads TGTGCCAGCACTGGGGACAGCTATGGCTACACCTTC.

The genes are TRBV19 and TRBJ1-1; 11 bases fit TRBD1. The CDR3 loop spans 14 amino acids. Germline loops: CDR1 LNHDA, CDR2 SQIVND (reference sequence). Trimming removed 6 bases from V and 5 bases from J; junction bases left unmatched: 5. In DNA, the CDR3 is TGTGCCAGTAGAAGGACAGGGGGCCATACTGAAGCTTTCTTT. Its protein product is CASRRTGGHTEAFF.

This clone was picked up a small number of times. The chain joins TRBV7-9 to TRBJ1-5; 7 nucleotides agree with TRBD1. From germline, CDR1 is SEHNR and CDR2 FQNEAQ (reference sequence). The CDR3 is 13 residues long. The V gene end was trimmed by 5 bases and the J gene end by 9 bases; junction bases not matched to a gene: 7. This chain's CDR3 is CASSTGAGRPQHF. As DNA, the CDR3 is TGTGCCAGCAGCACAGGGGCGGGAAGGCCCCAGCATTTT. Drawing the rest from reference TRBV7-9 and TRBJ1-5, the complete variable domain is DTGVSQNPRHKITKRGQNVTFRCDPISEHNRLYWYRQTLGQGPEFLTYFQNEAQLEKSRLLSDRFSAERPKGSFSTLEIQRTEQGDSAMYLCASSTGAGRPQHFGDGTRLSIL.

The chain has TRBV18 and TRBJ1-2; tentatively, D is TRBD1 (5 bases). Germline lookup yields CDR1 KGHSH and CDR2 LQKENI. With 5 bases removed from V and 8 bases from J, the gap between germline ends came to 9 bases. This CDR3 has 11 amino acids. CDR3 region: CASSGTTGYTF. The CDR3 region has the DNA TGTGCCAGCTCAGGGACTACCGGCTACACCTTC.

The rearrangement uses TRBV2 and TRBJ2-1, with 14 positions matching TRBD2. The CDR3 length is 16 residues. J gave up 3 bases and V 5 bases, and 3 bases lay outside the gene matches. CDR1 and CDR2 from the germline V gene are SNHLY and FYNNEI. The CDR3 nucleotides read TGTGCCAGCAGTAGAGGGACTAGCGGGAGCTACAATGAGCAGTTCTTC. This codes for CASSRGTSGSYNEQFF.

The V and J genes are TRBV7-8 and TRBJ1-3; D might be TRBD1 (5 bases). This CDR3 has 15 amino acids. Deletions cut 2 bases from V and 4 bases from J, with 12 bases between. Looked up from germline, CDR1 is SGHVS and CDR2 is FQNEAQ. DNA for the CDR3: TGTGCCAGCAGCTTAACCGGGGCGGGGGGAAACACCATATATTTT. The encoded protein is CASSLTGAGGNTIYF.